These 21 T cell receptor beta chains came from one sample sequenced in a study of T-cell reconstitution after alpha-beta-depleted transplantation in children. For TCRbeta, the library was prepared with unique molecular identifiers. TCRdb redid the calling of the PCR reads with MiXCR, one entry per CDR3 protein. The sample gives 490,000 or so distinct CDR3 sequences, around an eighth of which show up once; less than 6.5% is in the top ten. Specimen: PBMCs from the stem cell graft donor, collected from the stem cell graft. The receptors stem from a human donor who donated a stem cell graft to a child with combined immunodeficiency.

The DNA of the CDR3 is TGTGCCAGCAGCTTAGGCGGTCTGACTAGCGGTATAGCCAAAAACATTCAGTACTTC. It codes for CASSLGGLTSGIAKNIQYF. V and J are TRBV11-2 and TRBJ2-4; 9 bases agree with TRBD2. From germline, CDR1 is SGHAT and CDR2 FQNNGV. The CDR3 has 19 residues. The junction had 10 bases not matched to a gene; V was cut back by 1 base and J by 0 bases.

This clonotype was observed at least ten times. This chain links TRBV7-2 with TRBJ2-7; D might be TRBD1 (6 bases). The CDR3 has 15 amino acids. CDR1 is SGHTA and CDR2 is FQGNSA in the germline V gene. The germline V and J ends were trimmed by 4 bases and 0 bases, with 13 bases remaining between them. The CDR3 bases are TGTGCCAGCAGCTATAGGGGACAAACCTCCTACGAGCAGTACTTC. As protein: CASSYRGQTSYEQYF.

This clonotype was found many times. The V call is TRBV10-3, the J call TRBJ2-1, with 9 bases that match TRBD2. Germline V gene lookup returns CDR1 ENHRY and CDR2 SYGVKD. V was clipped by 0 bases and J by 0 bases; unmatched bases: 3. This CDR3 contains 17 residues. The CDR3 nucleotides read TGTGCCATCAGTGAGTCCGCGACTAGCGGCTCCTACAATGAGCAGTTCTTC. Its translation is CAISESATSGSYNEQFF.

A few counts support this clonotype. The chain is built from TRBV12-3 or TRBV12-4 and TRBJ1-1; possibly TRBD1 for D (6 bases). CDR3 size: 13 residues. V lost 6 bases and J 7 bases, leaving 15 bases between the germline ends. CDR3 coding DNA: TGTGCCAGCAGACCCCGGGACACTGATGAAGCTTTCTTT. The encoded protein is CASRPRDTDEAFF.

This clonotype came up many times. In DNA, the CDR3 is TGTGCCAGCACTAGGGACAGTAGCTCCTACGAGCAGTACTTC. Residues: CASTRDSSSYEQYF. V gene TRBV12-3 or TRBV12-4 combines with J gene TRBJ2-7; 7 bases are shared with TRBD1. V was pared by 7 bases and J by 0 bases, with 6 bases of the junction left unmatched. CDR3 length: 14 amino acids.

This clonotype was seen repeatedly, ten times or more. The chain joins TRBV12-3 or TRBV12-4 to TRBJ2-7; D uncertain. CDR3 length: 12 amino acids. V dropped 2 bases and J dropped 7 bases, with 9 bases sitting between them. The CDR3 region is CASSLNGREQYF. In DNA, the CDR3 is TGTGCCAGCAGTTTAAATGGGCGAGAGCAGTACTTC.

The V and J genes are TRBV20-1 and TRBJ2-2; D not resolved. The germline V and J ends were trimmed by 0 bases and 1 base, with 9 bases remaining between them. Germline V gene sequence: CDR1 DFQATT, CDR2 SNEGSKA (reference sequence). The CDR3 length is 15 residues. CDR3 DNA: TGCAGTGCTAGAGATGGTGAGGTGAACACCGGGGAGCTGTTTTTT. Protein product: CSARDGEVNTGELFF.

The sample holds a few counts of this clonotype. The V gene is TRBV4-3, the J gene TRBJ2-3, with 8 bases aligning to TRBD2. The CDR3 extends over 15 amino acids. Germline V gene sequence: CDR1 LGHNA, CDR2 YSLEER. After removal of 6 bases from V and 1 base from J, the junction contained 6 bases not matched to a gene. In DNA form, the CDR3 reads TGCGCCAGCAGGCCCCGGCGGGGGGGCACAGATACGCAGTATTTT. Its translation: CASRPRRGGTDTQYF.

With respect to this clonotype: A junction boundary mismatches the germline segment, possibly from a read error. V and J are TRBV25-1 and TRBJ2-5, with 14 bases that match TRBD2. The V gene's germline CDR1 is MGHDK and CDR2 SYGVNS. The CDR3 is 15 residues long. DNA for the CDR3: TGTGCCTGCAGTCAGACTAGCGGGGGGGCCGAGACCCAGTACTTC. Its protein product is CACSQTSGGAETQYF.

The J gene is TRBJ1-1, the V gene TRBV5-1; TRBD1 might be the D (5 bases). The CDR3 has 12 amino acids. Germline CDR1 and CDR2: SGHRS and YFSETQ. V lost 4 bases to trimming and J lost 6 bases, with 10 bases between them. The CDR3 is CASSRQGSEAFF. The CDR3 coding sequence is TGCGCCAGCAGCAGGCAGGGTTCTGAAGCTTTCTTT.

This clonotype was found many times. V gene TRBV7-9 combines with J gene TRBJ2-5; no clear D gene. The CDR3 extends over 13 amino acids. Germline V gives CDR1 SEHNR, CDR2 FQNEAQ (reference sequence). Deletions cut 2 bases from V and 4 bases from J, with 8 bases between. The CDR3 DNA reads TGTGCCAGCAGCTTACTAGGCGGAGAGACCCAGTACTTC. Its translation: CASSLLGGETQYF. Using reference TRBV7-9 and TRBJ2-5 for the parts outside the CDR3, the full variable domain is DTGVSQNPRHKITKRGQNVTFRCDPISEHNRLYWYRQTLGQGPEFLTYFQNEAQLEKSRLLSDRFSAERPKGSFSTLEIQRTEQGDSAMYLCASSLLGGETQYFGPGTRLLVL.

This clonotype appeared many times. CDR3: CASSRNPGNGFF. The CDR3, as DNA: TGTGCCAGCAGCCGTAACCCGGGAAACGGGTTCTTC. V gene TRBV12-3 or TRBV12-4 combines with J gene TRBJ2-1; weak D call: TRBD2 (5 bases). Trimming took off 6 bases at V and 15 bases at J, with 18 bases between the two ends. The CDR3 contains 12 residues.

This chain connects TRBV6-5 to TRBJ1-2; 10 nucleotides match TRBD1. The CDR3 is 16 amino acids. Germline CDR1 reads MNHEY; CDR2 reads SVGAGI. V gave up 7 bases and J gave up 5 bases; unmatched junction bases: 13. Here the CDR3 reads CASTSTGGFLGYGYTF. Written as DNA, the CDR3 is TGTGCCAGCACTTCGACAGGGGGCTTTTTAGGTTATGGCTACACCTTC.

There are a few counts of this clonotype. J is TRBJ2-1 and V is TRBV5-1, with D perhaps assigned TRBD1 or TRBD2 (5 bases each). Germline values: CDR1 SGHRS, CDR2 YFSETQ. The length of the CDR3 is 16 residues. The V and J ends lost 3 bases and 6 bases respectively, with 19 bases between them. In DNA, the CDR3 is TGCGCCAGCAGCTCTCAACCGGGACGAGGAGCCAATGAGCAGTTCTTC. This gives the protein CASSSQPGRGANEQFF.

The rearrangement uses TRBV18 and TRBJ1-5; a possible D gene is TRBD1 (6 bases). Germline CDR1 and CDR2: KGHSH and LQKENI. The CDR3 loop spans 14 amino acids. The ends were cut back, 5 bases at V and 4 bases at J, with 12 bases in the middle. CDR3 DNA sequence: TGTGCCAGCTCAGCAACAGGGCGGAATCAGCCCCAGCATTTT. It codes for CASSATGRNQPQHF.

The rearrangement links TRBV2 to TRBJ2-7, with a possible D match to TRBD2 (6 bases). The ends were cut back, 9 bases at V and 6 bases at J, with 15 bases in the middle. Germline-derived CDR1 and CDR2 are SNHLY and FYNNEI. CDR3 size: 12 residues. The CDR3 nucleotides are TGTGCCAGACTACGGGAGAGCGGCGAGCAGTACTTC. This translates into CARLRESGEQYF. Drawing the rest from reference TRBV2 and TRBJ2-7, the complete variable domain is EPEVTQTPSHQVTQMGQEVILRCVPISNHLYFYWYRQILGQKVEFLVSFYNNEISEKSEIFDDQFSVERPDGSNFTLKIRSTKLEDSAMYFCARLRESGEQYFGPGTRLTVT.

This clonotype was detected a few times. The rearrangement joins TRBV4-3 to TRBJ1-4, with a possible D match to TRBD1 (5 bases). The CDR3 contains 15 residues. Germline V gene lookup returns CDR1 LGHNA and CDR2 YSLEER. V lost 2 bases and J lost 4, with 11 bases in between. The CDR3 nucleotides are TGCGCCAGCAGCCAAAGTTTAAGGGGTAATGAAAAACTGTTTTTT. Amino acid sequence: CASSQSLRGNEKLFF.

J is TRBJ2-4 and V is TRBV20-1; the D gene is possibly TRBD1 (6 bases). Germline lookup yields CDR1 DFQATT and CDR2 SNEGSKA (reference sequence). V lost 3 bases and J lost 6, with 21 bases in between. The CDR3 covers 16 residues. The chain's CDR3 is CSARHPQGPDLNIQYF. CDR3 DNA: TGCAGTGCTAGGCACCCACAGGGTCCGGATTTAAACATTCAGTACTTC.

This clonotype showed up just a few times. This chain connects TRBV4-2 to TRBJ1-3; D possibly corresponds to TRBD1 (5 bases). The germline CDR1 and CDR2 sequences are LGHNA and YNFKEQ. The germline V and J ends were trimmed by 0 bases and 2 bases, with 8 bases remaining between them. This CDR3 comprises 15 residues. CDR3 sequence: CASSQEGGAGNTIYF. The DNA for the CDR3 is TGTGCCAGCAGCCAAGAGGGAGGGGCTGGAAACACCATATATTTT.

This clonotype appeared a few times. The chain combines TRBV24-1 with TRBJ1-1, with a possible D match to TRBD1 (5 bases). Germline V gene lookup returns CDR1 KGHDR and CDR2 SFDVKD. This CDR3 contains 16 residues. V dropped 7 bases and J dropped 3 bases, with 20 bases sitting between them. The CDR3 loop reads CATSTVRDSGDTEAFF. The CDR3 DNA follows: TGTGCCACCAGCACTGTCCGGGACTCAGGTGACACTGAAGCTTTCTTT.

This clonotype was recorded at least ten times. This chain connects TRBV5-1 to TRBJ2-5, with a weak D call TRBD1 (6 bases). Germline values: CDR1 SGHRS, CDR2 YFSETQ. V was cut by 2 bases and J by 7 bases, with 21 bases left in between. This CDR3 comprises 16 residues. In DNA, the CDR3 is TGCGCCAGCAGCTTCCGGGACACGACCGACGGAGGGACCCAGTACTTC. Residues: CASSFRDTTDGGTQYF.